These 26 T cell receptor beta chains came from one sample sequenced in a study of blood T cells in healthy people across ages. A second about 7 to 12 cycle PCR used barcoded and J-beta primers. Via MiXCR, TCRdb re-called the 5' RACE reads, giving one row per CDR3 protein. The data show 700,000 to 800,000 distinct CDR3 sequences, 43% seen once. Material for sequencing was blood. These receptor sequences come from an older woman in good health.

There are many counts of this clonotype. The chain carries TRBV3-1 and TRBJ2-7; D might be TRBD1 (6 bases). The CDR3 loop spans 15 amino acids. Germline lookup yields CDR1 LGHDT and CDR2 YNNKEL (reference sequence). Trimming cost V 4 bases and J 1 base, with 14 bases left between them. CDR3 nucleotide sequence: TGTGCCAGCAGCCCGCAGGGGAGAGGTTCCTACGAGCAGTACTTC. As protein: CASSPQGRGSYEQYF.

This clonotype has a single count. V is TRBV25-1 and J is TRBJ2-7; possibly TRBD1 for D (6 bases). CDR1 MGHDK and CDR2 SYGVNS come from the germline V gene. This CDR3 has 16 amino acids. Trimming stripped 4 bases from V and 2 bases from J, with 18 bases between. The CDR3: CASSGGQTGYTYEQYF. CDR3 in DNA: TGTGCCAGCAGTGGTGGACAGACTGGATACACCTACGAGCAGTACTTC.

Only a few counts were recorded for this clonotype. This chain joins TRBV5-1 and TRBJ2-7; 8 bases align to TRBD1. The J segment lost 2 bases and the V segment lost 0 bases, leaving 4 bases of the junction unmatched. Per germline, CDR1 SGHRS and CDR2 YFSETQ. The CDR3 runs to 15 residues. The CDR3, as DNA: TGCGCCAGCAGCTTGGGGCAGGGGGCCCCCTACGAGCAGTACTTC. Its translation: CASSLGQGAPYEQYF.

The chain combines TRBV25-1 with TRBJ1-1; D possibly corresponds to TRBD1 (6 bases). Germline loops: CDR1 MGHDK, CDR2 SYGVNS. Trimming removed 4 bases at V and 10 bases at J, with 13 bases between. The CDR3 spans 12 residues. CDR3 in DNA: TGTGCCAGCAGTGGGTTGCAGGGGCGAGCTTTCTTT. This translates into CASSGLQGRAFF.

This clonotype was found a few times. CDR3 residues: CASSESGTGDRSYEQYF. CDR3 nucleotide sequence: TGCGCCAGCAGTGAGTCAGGAACAGGGGATCGCTCCTACGAGCAGTACTTC. This chain joins TRBV10-1 and TRBJ2-7; 7 bases line up with TRBD1. Germline values: CDR1 WNHNN, CDR2 SYGVQD (reference sequence). The V segment lost 0 bases and the J segment 0 bases; nucleotides outside the gene matches: 8. This CDR3 is 17 amino acids long.

This clonotype was detected a few times. The V call is TRBV6-2 or TRBV6-3, the J call TRBJ2-7; D might be TRBD1 (5 bases). V shed 2 bases and J shed 2 bases, with 13 bases lying between them. The CDR3 has 15 residues. The germline V gene has CDR1 MNHEY and CDR2 SVGEGT. The CDR3 bases are TGTGCCAGCAGTTACAACGACCAGGGAACCTACGAGCAGTACTTC. The encoded protein is CASSYNDQGTYEQYF.

The rearrangement links TRBV5-1 to TRBJ2-1; D tentatively fits TRBD1 or TRBD2 (5 bases each). Judging by the DNA end, TRBJ2-7 fits better; the J call may be wrong. Germline V gives CDR1 SGHRS, CDR2 YFSETQ. The CDR3 has 15 residues. For the CDR3, the DNA is TGCGCCAGCAGCTCCCAGGGCGGGCCATACAATGAGCAGTACTTC. Protein: CASSSQGGPYNEQYF.

This clonotype appeared many times. This rearrangement joins TRBV29-1 to TRBJ2-7; maybe TRBD1 (6 bases). Germline lookup yields CDR1 SQVTM and CDR2 ANQGSEA. This CDR3 is built from 13 residues. V was trimmed by 5 bases and J by 3 bases, leaving 14 bases between them. DNA for the CDR3: TGCAGCGTTCTGAGGGGGAAGGACTACGAGCAGTACTTC. This sequence encodes CSVLRGKDYEQYF.

The chain links TRBV7-3 to TRBJ2-7; D is tentatively TRBD1 or TRBD2 (7 bases each). V was clipped by 5 bases and J by 4 bases, with 12 bases between them. This CDR3 spans 13 amino acids. Germline V gene data show CDR1 as SGHTA and CDR2 as FQGTGA. CDR3 protein: CASSTQGGYEQYF. CDR3 nucleotides: TGTGCCAGCAGCACCCAGGGGGGGTACGAGCAGTACTTC.

This chain joins TRBV7-9 and TRBJ2-7, with 7 bases matching TRBD1. Germline assignment: CDR1 SEHNR and CDR2 FQNEAQ (reference sequence). CDR3 length equals 15 residues. V was pared by 3 bases and J by 6 bases, with 11 bases of the junction left unmatched. The CDR3 bases are TGTGCCAGCAGCTTGGCCCGGACAGGCGGCCTCGAGCAGTACTTC. Residues: CASSLARTGGLEQYF.

In this sample, this clonotype turned up many times. This chain uses TRBV7-9 with TRBJ2-1, with D maybe TRBD1 (5 bases). Trimming cost V 4 bases and J 2 bases, with 9 bases left between them. This CDR3 comprises 14 residues. In germline, CDR1 is SEHNR, CDR2 FQNEAQ (reference sequence). This chain's CDR3 is CASSYQGTYNEQFF. The DNA for the CDR3 is TGTGCCAGCAGCTATCAGGGAACCTACAATGAGCAGTTCTTC.

The rearrangement joins TRBV4-1 to TRBJ1-5; D is unresolved. Germline lookup yields CDR1 MGHRA and CDR2 YSYEKL. The CDR3 runs 15 residues. The ends were cut back, 0 bases at V and 2 bases at J, with 8 bases in the middle. The CDR3 nucleotides read TGCGCCAGCAGCCAAGAGGTAACAGGCAATCAGCCCCAGCATTTT. This sequence encodes CASSQEVTGNQPQHF.

This sequence joins TRBV5-1 and TRBJ1-1; 7 bases line up with TRBD1. This CDR3 is built from 14 residues. Germline values: CDR1 SGHRS, CDR2 YFSETQ. Trimming removed 4 bases from V and 2 bases from J; junction bases left unmatched: 5. CDR3 nucleotide sequence: TGCGCCAGCAGCGACGGACAGGTTAACACTGAAGCTTTCTTT. This sequence encodes CASSDGQVNTEAFF.

The count of this clonotype is one. The chain has TRBV20-1 and TRBJ1-1; D gene uncertain. The CDR3 runs to 14 residues. Per the germline V gene, CDR1 is DFQATT and CDR2 is SNEGSKA (reference sequence). Trimming stripped 1 base from V and 6 bases from J, with 15 bases between. CDR3 protein: CSARVDTSSAEAFF. The CDR3 nucleotides read TGCAGTGCTAGAGTTGACACGTCTAGCGCTGAAGCTTTCTTT.

This chain uses TRBV9 with TRBJ1-1; D is uncertain. Looked up from germline, CDR1 is SGDLS and CDR2 is YYNGEE. The V end lost 3 bases, the J end lost 1 base, and 7 bases lay between the germline ends. This CDR3 is 13 amino acids long. CDR3 nucleotides: TGTGCCAGCAGCGGAAAGCCGAACACTGAAGCTTTCTTT. This codes for CASSGKPNTEAFF.

The chain couples TRBV5-6 to TRBJ2-3, with a weak D call TRBD1 (5 bases). Trimming cost V 6 bases and J 2 bases, with 16 bases left between them. The CDR3 runs to 15 residues. The germline CDR1 and CDR2 sequences are SGHDT and YYEEEE. CDR3 nucleotides: TGTGCCAGCAACGAGAAAACAGGTCTCACAGATACGCAGTATTTT. The encoded protein is CASNEKTGLTDTQYF.

In its sample, this clonotype was seen a few times. The chain couples TRBV24-1 to TRBJ2-3; 13 positions match TRBD2. The V gene end was trimmed by 4 bases and the J gene end by 5 bases; junction bases not matched to a gene: 2. CDR1 and CDR2 (germline): KGHDR, SFDVKD. This CDR3 is built from 15 residues. The CDR3 region is CATSELAGGVDTQYF. The CDR3 nucleotides are TGTGCCACCAGTGAACTAGCGGGGGGGGTAGATACGCAGTATTTT.

The chain recombines TRBV20-1 with TRBJ2-1; D call uncertain. V dropped 0 bases and J dropped 8 bases, with 5 bases sitting between them. Germline V gene lookup returns CDR1 DFQATT and CDR2 SNEGSKA (reference sequence). This CDR3 is 11 amino acids long. CDR3 nucleotide sequence: TGCAGTGCTAGAGATTGGGATGAGCAGTTCTTC. This gives the protein CSARDWDEQFF.

Turning to this clonotype: It may be a read error: a sequence one base away is much more abundant. This chain links TRBV29-1 with TRBJ2-1; 12 positions agree with TRBD2. Germline values: CDR1 SQVTM, CDR2 ANQGSEA. CDR3 length: 14 residues. V was pared by 7 bases and J by 6 bases, with 7 bases of the junction left unmatched. As DNA, the CDR3 is TGCAGCGGGCGACTAGCGGGGGCTTGCAATGAGCAGTTCTTC. Its protein is CSGRLAGACNEQFF.

This clonotype has just one count. The CDR3 loop reads CASSPIVLQETQYF. The CDR3 nucleotides read TGCGCCAGCAGCCCTATAGTCCTCCAAGAGACCCAGTACTTC. The chain has TRBV4-1 and TRBJ2-5; D unresolved. Between the trimmed V and J ends, which lost 4 bases and 1 base, there was a span of 10 bases. This CDR3 contains 14 residues. CDR1 and CDR2 from the germline V gene are MGHRA and YSYEKL.

Only a few counts were recorded for this clonotype. The chain employs TRBV3-1 and TRBJ2-7; no reliable D call. V was cut by 0 bases and J by 3 bases, with 9 bases left in between. Germline CDR1 is LGHDT and CDR2 is YNNKEL (reference sequence). The CDR3 is 14 residues long. This CDR3 is CASSQDFSRYEQYF. Here the CDR3 DNA reads TGTGCCAGCAGCCAAGATTTCAGCCGCTACGAGCAGTACTTC.

This clonotype was detected a few times. The chain carries TRBV7-6 and TRBJ2-2, with D tentatively TRBD2 (6 bases). V was clipped by 1 base and J by 7 bases, with 13 bases between them. Germline values: CDR1 SGHVS, CDR2 FNYEAQ. The CDR3 runs to 15 residues. CDR3 amino acids: CASSLGGREFGELFF. In nucleotides, the CDR3 is TGTGCCAGCAGCTTAGGGGGTCGGGAGTTCGGGGAGCTGTTTTTT. The whole variable domain, remainder taken from reference TRBV7-6 and TRBJ2-2, is GAGVSQSPRYKVTKRGQDVALRCDPISGHVSLYWYRQALGQGPEFLTYFNYEAQQDKSGLPNDRFSAERPEGSISTLTIQRTEQRDSAMYRCASSLGGREFGELFFGEGSRLTVL.

Concerning this clonotype: A much larger clone lies one base from this, so it may be a read error. The J gene is TRBJ2-7, the V gene TRBV25-1, with TRBD2 matching over 8 bases. The CDR3 spans 14 residues. V trimming: 6 bases; J trimming: 4 bases; junction bases outside the gene matches: 8. Germline V CDR1 and CDR2: MGHDK, SYGVNS. CDR3 in DNA: TGTGCCAGCAGGGCAACGGGGGGGCTTTACGAGCAGTACTTC. Protein sequence: CASRATGGLYEQYF.

V usage is TRBV5-1 and J usage is TRBJ1-2, with 8 bases matching TRBD1. Germline CDR1 SGHRS, CDR2 YFSETQ. After removal of 6 bases from V and 8 bases from J, the junction contained 12 bases not matched to a gene. The CDR3 contains 14 residues. The DNA for the CDR3 is TGCGCCAGCATCTTTCGACAGGGGAGGCGAGGCTACACCTTC. The encoded protein is CASIFRQGRRGYTF.

This chain connects TRBV11-2 to TRBJ1-5; D gene unclear. Germline-derived CDR1 and CDR2 are SGHAT and FQNNGV. The CDR3 is 14 amino acids. Trimming shortened V by 3 bases and J by 2 bases, and 8 bases separated the two germline ends. As DNA, the CDR3 is TGTGCCAGCAGCTTCGGCAGCGGCAATCAGCCCCAGCATTTT. This codes for CASSFGSGNQPQHF.

The chain links TRBV6-5 to TRBJ1-2; maybe TRBD1 (5 bases). Germline CDR1 MNHEY, CDR2 SVGAGI. V dropped 10 bases and J dropped 0 bases, with 9 bases sitting between them. The CDR3 has 12 amino acids. CDR3 sequence reads: CATTVANYGYTF. CDR3 bases: TGTGCCACGACAGTTGCTAACTATGGCTACACCTTC.